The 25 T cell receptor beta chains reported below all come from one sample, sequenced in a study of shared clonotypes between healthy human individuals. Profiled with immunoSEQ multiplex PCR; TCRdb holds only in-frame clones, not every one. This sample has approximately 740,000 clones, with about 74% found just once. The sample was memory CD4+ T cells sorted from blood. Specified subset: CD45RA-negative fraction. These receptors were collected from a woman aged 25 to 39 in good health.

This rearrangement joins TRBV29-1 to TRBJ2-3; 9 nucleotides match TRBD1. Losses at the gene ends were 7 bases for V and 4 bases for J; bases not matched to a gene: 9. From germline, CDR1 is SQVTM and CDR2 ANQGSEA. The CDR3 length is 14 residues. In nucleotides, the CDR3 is TGCAGCGCCGGCGACAGGGGGATCCCAGATACGCAGTATTTT. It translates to CSAGDRGIPDTQYF.

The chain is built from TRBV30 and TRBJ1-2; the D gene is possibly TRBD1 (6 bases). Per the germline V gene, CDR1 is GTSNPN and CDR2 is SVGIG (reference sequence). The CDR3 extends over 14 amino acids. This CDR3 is CVATDPRGDYGYTF. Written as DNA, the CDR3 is TGTGTCGCGACGGACCCCAGGGGCGACTATGGCTACACCTTC. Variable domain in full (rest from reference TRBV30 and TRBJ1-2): SQTIHQWPATLVQPVGSPLSLECTVEGTSNPNLYWYRQAAGRGLQLLFYSVGIGQISSEVPQNLSASRPQDRQFILSSKKLLLSDSGFYLCVATDPRGDYGYTFGSGTRLTVV.

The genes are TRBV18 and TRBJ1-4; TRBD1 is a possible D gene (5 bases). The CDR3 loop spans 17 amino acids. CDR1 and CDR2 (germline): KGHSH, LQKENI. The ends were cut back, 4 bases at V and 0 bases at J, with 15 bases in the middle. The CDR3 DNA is TGTGCCAGCTCACAACAAAGGGACTCTGCAACTAATGAAAAACTGTTTTTT. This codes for CASSQQRDSATNEKLFF.

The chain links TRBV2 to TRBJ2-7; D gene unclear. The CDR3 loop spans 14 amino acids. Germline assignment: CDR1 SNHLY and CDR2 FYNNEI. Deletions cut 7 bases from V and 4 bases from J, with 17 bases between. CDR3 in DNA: TGTGCCAGCAATTCGATGGGCAGGTCTTACGAGCAGTACTTC. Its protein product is CASNSMGRSYEQYF.

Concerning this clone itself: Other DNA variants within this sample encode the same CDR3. As DNA, the CDR3 is TGTGCCAGCAAAGGACAGGGGGATCAGCCCCAGCATTTT. This sequence encodes CASKGQGDQPQHF. The chain employs TRBV2 and TRBJ1-5; 10 bases line up with TRBD1. V was clipped by 7 bases and J by 5 bases; unmatched bases: 2. From germline, CDR1 is SNHLY and CDR2 FYNNEI. The CDR3 covers 13 residues.

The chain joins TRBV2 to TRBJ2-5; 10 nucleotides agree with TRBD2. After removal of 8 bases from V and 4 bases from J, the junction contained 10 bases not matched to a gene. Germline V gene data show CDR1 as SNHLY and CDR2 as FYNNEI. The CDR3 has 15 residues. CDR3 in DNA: TGTGCCAGCTTGGGACGGCTAGCGGGAGTAGAGACCCAGTACTTC. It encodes CASLGRLAGVETQYF.

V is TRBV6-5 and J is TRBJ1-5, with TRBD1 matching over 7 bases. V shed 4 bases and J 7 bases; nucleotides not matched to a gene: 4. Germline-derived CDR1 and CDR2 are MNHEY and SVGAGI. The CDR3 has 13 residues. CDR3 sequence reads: CASSLTGNQPQHF. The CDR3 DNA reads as TGTGCCAGCAGTTTGACAGGGAACCAGCCCCAGCATTTT.

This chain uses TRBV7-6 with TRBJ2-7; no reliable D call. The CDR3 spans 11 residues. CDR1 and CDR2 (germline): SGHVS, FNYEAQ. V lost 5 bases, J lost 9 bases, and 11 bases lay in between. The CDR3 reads CASSQNLGQYF. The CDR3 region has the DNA TGTGCCAGCAGCCAAAACCTAGGGCAGTACTTC.

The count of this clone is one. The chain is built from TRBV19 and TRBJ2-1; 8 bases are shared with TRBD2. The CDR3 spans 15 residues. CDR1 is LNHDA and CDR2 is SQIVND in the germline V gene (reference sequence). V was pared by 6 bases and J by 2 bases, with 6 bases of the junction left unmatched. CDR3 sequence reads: CASRTSGHAYNEQFF. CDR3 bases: TGTGCCAGTAGAACTAGCGGCCACGCCTACAATGAGCAGTTCTTC.

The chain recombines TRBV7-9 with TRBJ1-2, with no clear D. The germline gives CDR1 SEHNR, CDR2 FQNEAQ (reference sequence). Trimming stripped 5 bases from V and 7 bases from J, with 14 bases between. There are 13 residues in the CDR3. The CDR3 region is CASSSGHSGGYTF. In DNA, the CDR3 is TGTGCCAGCAGCAGTGGGCACTCCGGTGGCTACACCTTC.

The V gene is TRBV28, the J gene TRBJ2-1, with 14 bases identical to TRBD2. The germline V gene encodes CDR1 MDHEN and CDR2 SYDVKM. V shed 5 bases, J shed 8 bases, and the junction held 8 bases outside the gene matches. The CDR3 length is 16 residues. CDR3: CASSPTGTSGSYEQFF. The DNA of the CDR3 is TGTGCCAGCAGTCCCACCGGGACTAGCGGGAGTTATGAGCAGTTCTTC.

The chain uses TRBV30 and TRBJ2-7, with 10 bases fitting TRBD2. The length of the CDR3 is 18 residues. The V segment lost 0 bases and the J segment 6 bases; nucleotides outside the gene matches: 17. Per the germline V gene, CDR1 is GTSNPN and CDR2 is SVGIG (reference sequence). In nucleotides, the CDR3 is TGTGCCTGGAGTGTACTTTCCTTGAGAGCGGGAGGGCCTGGCGAGCAGTACTTC. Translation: CAWSVLSLRAGGPGEQYF.

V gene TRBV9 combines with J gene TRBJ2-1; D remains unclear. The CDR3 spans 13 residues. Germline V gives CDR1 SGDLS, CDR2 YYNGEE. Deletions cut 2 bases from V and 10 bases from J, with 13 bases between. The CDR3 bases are TGTGCCAGCAGCGTTTGGGATCGAGGCGAGCAGTTCTTC. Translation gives CASSVWDRGEQFF.

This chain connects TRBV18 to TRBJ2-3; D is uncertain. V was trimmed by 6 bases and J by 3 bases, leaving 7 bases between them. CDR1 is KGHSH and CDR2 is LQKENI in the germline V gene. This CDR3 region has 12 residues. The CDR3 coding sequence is TGTGCCAGCTCGGGGATGACAGATACGCAGTATTTT. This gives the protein CASSGMTDTQYF. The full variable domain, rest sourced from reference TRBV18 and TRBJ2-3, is NAGVMQNPRHLVRRRGQEARLRCSPMKGHSHVYWYRQLPEEGLKFMVYLQKENIIDESGMPKERFSAEFPKEGPSILRIQQVVRGDSAAYFCASSGMTDTQYFGPGTRLTVL.

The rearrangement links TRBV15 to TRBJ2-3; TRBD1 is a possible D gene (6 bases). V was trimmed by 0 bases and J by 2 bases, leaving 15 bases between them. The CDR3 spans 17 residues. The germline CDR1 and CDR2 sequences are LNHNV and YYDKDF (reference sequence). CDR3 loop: CATSREVRGQNTDTQYF. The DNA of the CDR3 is TGTGCCACCAGCAGAGAAGTCAGGGGCCAAAACACAGATACGCAGTATTTT. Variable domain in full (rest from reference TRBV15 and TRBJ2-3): DAMVIQNPRYQVTQFGKPVTLSCSQTLNHNVMYWYQQKSSQAPKLLFHYYDKDFNNEADTPDNFQSRRPNTSFCFLDIRSPGLGDTAMYLCATSREVRGQNTDTQYFGPGTRLTVL.

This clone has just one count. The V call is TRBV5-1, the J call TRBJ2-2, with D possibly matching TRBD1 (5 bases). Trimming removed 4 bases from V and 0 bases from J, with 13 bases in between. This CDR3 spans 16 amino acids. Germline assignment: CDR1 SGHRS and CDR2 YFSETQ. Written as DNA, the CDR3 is TGCGCCAGCAGCCCGCTGGGGCTATCGAACACCGGGGAGCTGTTTTTT. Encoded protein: CASSPLGLSNTGELFF.

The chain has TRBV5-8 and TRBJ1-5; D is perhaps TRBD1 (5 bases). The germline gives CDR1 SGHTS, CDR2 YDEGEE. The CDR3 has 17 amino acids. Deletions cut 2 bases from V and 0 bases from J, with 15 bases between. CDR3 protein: CASSLSRDGLSNQPQHF. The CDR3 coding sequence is TGTGCCAGCAGCTTAAGCCGGGACGGACTTAGCAATCAGCCCCAGCATTTT.

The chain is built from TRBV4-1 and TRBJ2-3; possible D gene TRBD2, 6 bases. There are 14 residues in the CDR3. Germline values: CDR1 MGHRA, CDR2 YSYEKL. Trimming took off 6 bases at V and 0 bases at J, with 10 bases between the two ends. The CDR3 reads CASREGKSTDTQYF. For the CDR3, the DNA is TGCGCCAGCAGGGAGGGGAAGAGCACAGATACGCAGTATTTT.

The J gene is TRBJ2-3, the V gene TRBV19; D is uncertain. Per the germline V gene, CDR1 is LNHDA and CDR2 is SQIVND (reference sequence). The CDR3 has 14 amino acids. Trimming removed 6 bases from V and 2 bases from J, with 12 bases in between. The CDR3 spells CASRQRELTDTQYF. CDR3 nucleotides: TGTGCCAGTAGACAACGAGAGCTCACAGATACGCAGTATTTT.

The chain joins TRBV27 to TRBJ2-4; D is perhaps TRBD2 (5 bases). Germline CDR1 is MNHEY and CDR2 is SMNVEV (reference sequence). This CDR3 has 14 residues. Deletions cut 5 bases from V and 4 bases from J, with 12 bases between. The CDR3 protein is CASSQEGRKNIQYF. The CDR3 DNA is TGTGCCAGCAGTCAAGAGGGCCGAAAAAACATTCAGTACTTC.

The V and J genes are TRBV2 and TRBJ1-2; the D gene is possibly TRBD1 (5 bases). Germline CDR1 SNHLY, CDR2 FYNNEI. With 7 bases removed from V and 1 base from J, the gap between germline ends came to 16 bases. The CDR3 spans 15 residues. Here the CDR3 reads CASTLGRGSNYGYTF. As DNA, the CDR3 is TGTGCCAGCACTTTGGGACGAGGAAGTAACTATGGCTACACCTTC.

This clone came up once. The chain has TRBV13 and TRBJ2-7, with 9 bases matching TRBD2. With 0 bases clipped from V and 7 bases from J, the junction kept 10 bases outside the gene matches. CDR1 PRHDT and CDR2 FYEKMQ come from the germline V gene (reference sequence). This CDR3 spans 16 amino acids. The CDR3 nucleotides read TGTGCCAGCAGCTTAGGCAGGACTAGCGCCGGAGTTGAGCAGTACTTC. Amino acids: CASSLGRTSAGVEQYF.

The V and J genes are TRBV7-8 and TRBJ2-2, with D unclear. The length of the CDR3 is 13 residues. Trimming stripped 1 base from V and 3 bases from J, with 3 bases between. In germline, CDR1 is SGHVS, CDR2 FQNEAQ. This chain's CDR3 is CASSLVDTGELFF. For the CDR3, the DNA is TGTGCCAGCAGCTTAGTAGACACCGGGGAGCTGTTTTTT.

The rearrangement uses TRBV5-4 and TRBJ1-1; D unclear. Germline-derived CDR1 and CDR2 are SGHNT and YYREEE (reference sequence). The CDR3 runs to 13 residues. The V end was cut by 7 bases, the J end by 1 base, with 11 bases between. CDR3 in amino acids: CASLGSENTEAFF. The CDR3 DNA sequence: TGTGCCAGCCTAGGCAGTGAGAACACTGAAGCTTTCTTT.

The DNA of the CDR3 is TGTGCCAGCAGCTGGGTCACAGATACGCAGTATTTT. Amino acid sequence: CASSWVTDTQYF. The chain links TRBV5-6 to TRBJ2-3; no firm D call. The V and J ends lost 3 bases and 2 bases respectively, with 4 bases between them. The V gene's germline CDR1 is SGHDT and CDR2 YYEEEE. This CDR3 comprises 12 residues.